These T cell receptor beta chains were read from a single sample in a study of Graves' ophthalmopathy and Graves' hyperthyroidism. TCRdb processed the multiplex PCR reads anew with MiXCR; each CDR3 protein has one entry. This sample has approximately 160,000 distinct CDR3 sequences, with less than 45% found just once. Specimen: peripheral blood. The receptors were gathered from a woman in her thirties or forties with Graves' ophthalmopathy. The CDR3 runs from the conserved cysteine through the conserved F or W. The order of the fields is V gene, D gene, J gene, clone size, CDR3 DNA, CDR3 protein. D genes are given only for firm matches. Size tells how often a clone was seen (once, few, many) or the class of an expanded clone, and some rows leave it out.

V gene: TRBV7-3; D gene: NA; J gene: TRBJ1-6; clone size: few; CDR3 DNA: TGTGCCAGCAGCTTCAAGGGGTATAATTCACCCCTCCACTTT; CDR3 protein: CASSFKGYNSPLHF
V gene: TRBV30; D gene: NA; J gene: TRBJ2-2; clone size: many; CDR3 DNA: TGTGCCTCAACCGTCGACAGGCAATCGAACACCGGGGAGCTGTTTTTT; CDR3 protein: CASTVDRQSNTGELFF
V gene: TRBV28; D gene: NA; J gene: TRBJ1-6; clone size: many; CDR3 DNA: TGTGCCAGCAGCCCCGCCGGTTTACCCCTCCACTTT; CDR3 protein: CASSPAGLPLHF
V gene: TRBV19; D gene: NA; J gene: TRBJ1-1; clone size: many; CDR3 DNA: TGTGCCAGTAGCCGAGGAGGGGGAATGAACACTGAAGCTTTCTTT; CDR3 protein: CASSRGGGMNTEAFF
V gene: TRBV6-1; D gene: NA; J gene: TRBJ1-1; clone size: NA; CDR3 DNA: TGTGCCAGCAAGCCGGCCCGGGGGGAAAACACTGAAGCTTTCTTT; CDR3 protein: CASKPARGENTEAFF
V gene: TRBV27; D gene: NA; J gene: TRBJ1-5; clone size: NA; CDR3 DNA: TGTGCCAGCGGACTATTGGGGGGCCAGGTGTGGACCCAGCATTTT; CDR3 protein: CASGLLGGQVWTQHF
V gene: TRBV27; D gene: NA; J gene: TRBJ1-5; clone size: NA; CDR3 DNA: TGTGCCAGCAGTCCTCTGCACCTTGTGACGCATAATCAGCCCCAGCATTTT; CDR3 protein: CASSPLHLVTHNQPQHF
V gene: TRBV3-1; D gene: NA; J gene: TRBJ1-5; clone size: many; CDR3 DNA: TGTGCCAGCAGCCAAGGGATGGGGGGTCAGCCCCAGCATTTT; CDR3 protein: CASSQGMGGQPQHF
V gene: TRBV14; D gene: NA; J gene: TRBJ1-6; clone size: many; CDR3 DNA: TGTGCCAGCAGCCAAGGGGGAAGAGGGGGTTCACCCCTCCACTTT; CDR3 protein: CASSQGGRGGSPLHF
V gene: TRBV5-1; D gene: NA; J gene: TRBJ2-2; clone size: many; CDR3 DNA: TGCGCCAGCAGCTTGGCCAAAGGACTGATCACCGGGGAGCTGTTTTTT; CDR3 protein: CASSLAKGLITGELFF
V gene: TRBV4-1; D gene: NA; J gene: TRBJ2-5; clone size: many; CDR3 DNA: TGCGCCAGCAGCTCCCTCGGGGACCAAGAGACCCAGTACTTC; CDR3 protein: CASSSLGDQETQYF
V gene: TRBV30; D gene: NA; J gene: TRBJ2-5; clone size: few; CDR3 DNA: TGTGCCTGGAGTGTACAGACCCAAGAGACCCAGTACTTC; CDR3 protein: CAWSVQTQETQYF
V gene: TRBV6-1; D gene: NA; J gene: TRBJ2-7; clone size: many; CDR3 DNA: TGTGCCAGCAGTGAAGGGACAGCCTCTTCCCACGAGCAGTACTTC; CDR3 protein: CASSEGTASSHEQYF
V gene: TRBV7-3; D gene: TRBD2; J gene: TRBJ2-3; clone size: many; CDR3 DNA: TGTGCCAGCAGCTTAGGGGGGGGACTTCAAAATACGCAGTATTTT; CDR3 protein: CASSLGGGLQNTQYF
V gene: TRBV6-5; D gene: TRBD1; J gene: TRBJ1-2; clone size: medium-sized; CDR3 DNA: TGTGCCAGCAGCCTAGACAGGGACTATGGCTACACCTTC; CDR3 protein: CASSLDRDYGYTF
V gene: TRBV28; D gene: NA; J gene: TRBJ2-2; clone size: many; CDR3 DNA: TGTGCCAGCAGTTTACTTTCGGGGCGGAGCACCGGGGAGCTGTTTTTT; CDR3 protein: CASSLLSGRSTGELFF
V gene: TRBV28; D gene: TRBD1; J gene: TRBJ2-5; clone size: once; CDR3 DNA: TGTGCCAGCTGGCATAGGGTGGGGACAGGGGAAGGAGAGACCCAGTACTTC; CDR3 protein: CASWHRVGTGEGETQYF
V gene: TRBV29-1; D gene: TRBD1; J gene: TRBJ2-7; clone size: many; CDR3 DNA: TGCAGCGTTGAAGATCTAGGGACAGGGGGGAGGGAGCAGTACTTC; CDR3 protein: CSVEDLGTGGREQYF
V gene: TRBV7-9; D gene: TRBD2; J gene: TRBJ2-5; clone size: many; CDR3 DNA: TGTGCCAGCAGAGATGCTCCGGGACTAGCGGAAGAGACCCAGTACTTC; CDR3 protein: CASRDAPGLAEETQYF
V gene: TRBV6-1; D gene: TRBD1; J gene: TRBJ2-7; clone size: NA; CDR3 DNA: TGTGCCAGCAGTCGATACCTAACAGGGGGATTTTACGAGCAGTACTTC; CDR3 protein: CASSRYLTGGFYEQYF
V gene: TRBV12-3/TRBV12-4; D gene: NA; J gene: TRBJ1-5; clone size: many; CDR3 DNA: TGTGCCAGCAGTTCGGCTTCGGGGGATCAGCCCCAGCATTTT; CDR3 protein: CASSSASGDQPQHF
V gene: TRBV10-3; D gene: NA; J gene: TRBJ1-6; clone size: many; CDR3 DNA: TGTGCCATCAGGGACTCGGACGGCGTCCGGTCACCCCTCCACTTT; CDR3 protein: CAIRDSDGVRSPLHF
V gene: TRBV11-1; D gene: NA; J gene: TRBJ1-1; clone size: many; CDR3 DNA: TGTGCCAGCAGCCAATCTTATCGGGGAGTCACTGAAGCTTTCTTT; CDR3 protein: CASSQSYRGVTEAFF
V gene: TRBV14; D gene: TRBD1; J gene: TRBJ2-7; clone size: many; CDR3 DNA: TGTGCCAGCAGCCTGGGACAGCGTACCTACGAGCAGTACTTC; CDR3 protein: CASSLGQRTYEQYF
V gene: TRBV7-9; D gene: NA; J gene: TRBJ1-1; clone size: many; CDR3 DNA: TGTGCCAGCAGCCGGGGGGGCGGTGAAGCTTTCTTT; CDR3 protein: CASSRGGGEAFF
V gene: TRBV6-1; D gene: NA; J gene: TRBJ1-1; clone size: few; CDR3 DNA: TGTGCCAGCAGTGACAGGGACGGGGGTTACACTGAAGCTTTCTTT; CDR3 protein: CASSDRDGGYTEAFF
V gene: TRBV2; D gene: NA; J gene: TRBJ1-1; clone size: many; CDR3 DNA: TGTGCCAGCACATCTCGTGGGTCTGAAGCTTTCTTT; CDR3 protein: CASTSRGSEAFF
V gene: TRBV6-1; D gene: NA; J gene: TRBJ1-1; clone size: NA; CDR3 DNA: TGTGCCAGTTACCGGGACATGAACACTGAAGCTTTCTTT; CDR3 protein: CASYRDMNTEAFF
V gene: TRBV10-3; D gene: NA; J gene: TRBJ1-1; clone size: many; CDR3 DNA: TGTGCCATCAGTGATACAGCGATGAACACTGAAGCTTTCTTT; CDR3 protein: CAISDTAMNTEAFF
V gene: TRBV2; D gene: NA; J gene: TRBJ1-2; clone size: NA; CDR3 DNA: TGTGCCAGCAAGGGCGGGGGGCGCGGCGGCTATGGCTACACCTTC; CDR3 protein: CASKGGGRGGYGYTF
V gene: TRBV12-3/TRBV12-4; D gene: NA; J gene: TRBJ1-6; clone size: NA; CDR3 DNA: TGTGCCAGCAGTCTGGGAACCCCTGGGTACCCCCTCCACTTT; CDR3 protein: CASSLGTPGYPLHF
V gene: TRBV27; D gene: NA; J gene: TRBJ2-7; clone size: NA; CDR3 DNA: TGTGCCAGCAGTTTGGGGACCAGCTCCTACGAGCAGTACTTC; CDR3 protein: CASSLGTSSYEQYF
V gene: TRBV2; D gene: NA; J gene: TRBJ2-5; clone size: few; CDR3 DNA: TGTGCCCGGGAAAAGGGGGAGACCCAGTACTTC; CDR3 protein: CAREKGETQYF
V gene: TRBV6-1; D gene: NA; J gene: TRBJ1-2; clone size: NA; CDR3 DNA: TGTGCCAGCAGTGAAAACCGATTCTATGGCTACACCTTC; CDR3 protein: CASSENRFYGYTF
V gene: TRBV12-3/TRBV12-4; D gene: NA; J gene: TRBJ1-1; clone size: once; CDR3 DNA: TGTGCCAGCAGTTTGTCACACGGCTCCGAAGCTTTCTTT; CDR3 protein: CASSLSHGSEAFF
V gene: TRBV6-2/TRBV6-3; D gene: NA; J gene: TRBJ2-6; clone size: few; CDR3 DNA: TGTGCCAGCAGTCAGGCTGGGGCCAACGTCCTGACTTTC; CDR3 protein: CASSQAGANVLTF
V gene: TRBV6-1; D gene: NA; J gene: TRBJ1-6; clone size: many; CDR3 DNA: TGTGCCAGCAGTGAGGGATGGGGTAGTTCCTATAATTCACCCCTCCACTTT; CDR3 protein: CASSEGWGSSYNSPLHF
V gene: TRBV7-3; D gene: NA; J gene: TRBJ1-2; clone size: NA; CDR3 DNA: TGTGCCAGCAGCTTATCCCGGGACACCCTAACCTTC; CDR3 protein: CASSLSRDTLTF
V gene: TRBV6-5; D gene: TRBD1; J gene: TRBJ1-2; clone size: NA; CDR3 DNA: TGTGCCAGCAGTTACTCGGACAGGCCTAACTATGGCTACACCTTC; CDR3 protein: CASSYSDRPNYGYTF
V gene: TRBV28; D gene: NA; J gene: TRBJ1-2; clone size: many; CDR3 DNA: TGTGCCAGCAGGGCTTGGGACGGAAACTATGGCTACACCTTC; CDR3 protein: CASRAWDGNYGYTF
V gene: TRBV7-2; D gene: NA; J gene: TRBJ1-5; clone size: NA; CDR3 DNA: TGTGCCAGCAGCTTAGGCTTCTCCAGCAATCAGCCCCAGCATTTT; CDR3 protein: CASSLGFSSNQPQHF
V gene: TRBV24-1; D gene: NA; J gene: TRBJ1-2; clone size: many; CDR3 DNA: TGTGCCACCAGTGATCCACCGTATGGCTACACCTTC; CDR3 protein: CATSDPPYGYTF
V gene: TRBV7-8; D gene: TRBD1; J gene: TRBJ1-5; clone size: many; CDR3 DNA: TGTGCCAGCAGCCCCCGTTTTGAGACAGGGTTCTCTCAGCCCCAGCATTTT; CDR3 protein: CASSPRFETGFSQPQHF
V gene: TRBV9; D gene: TRBD1; J gene: TRBJ1-1; clone size: many; CDR3 DNA: TGTGCCAGCAGCCCCACACAGGGGCTACTGAACACTGAAGCTTTCTTT; CDR3 protein: CASSPTQGLLNTEAFF
V gene: TRBV7-2; D gene: TRBD1; J gene: TRBJ2-5; clone size: many; CDR3 DNA: TGTGCCAGCAGCTCCCTGGGACAGGGGGCGACCCAGTACTTC; CDR3 protein: CASSSLGQGATQYF
V gene: TRBV20-1; D gene: NA; J gene: TRBJ1-2; clone size: many; CDR3 DNA: TGCAGTGCTAGAGATCTCGTGCAGGGATACACCTTC; CDR3 protein: CSARDLVQGYTF
V gene: TRBV4-3; D gene: NA; J gene: TRBJ2-7; clone size: many; CDR3 DNA: TGCGCCAGCAGCCAAGACAGTGCGAGCTACGAGCAGTACTTC; CDR3 protein: CASSQDSASYEQYF
V gene: TRBV27; D gene: NA; J gene: TRBJ1-1; clone size: many; CDR3 DNA: TGTGCCAGCAGTTTACTGGGGGCGAACACTGAAGCTTTCTTT; CDR3 protein: CASSLLGANTEAFF
V gene: TRBV6-5; D gene: TRBD1; J gene: TRBJ1-2; clone size: many; CDR3 DNA: TGTGCCAGCAGCTGGACAGGGATATATGGCTACACCTTC; CDR3 protein: CASSWTGIYGYTF
V gene: TRBV19; D gene: NA; J gene: TRBJ1-5; clone size: NA; CDR3 DNA: TGTGCCAGCACGTGGACTTCTAAAGCCCATCAGCCCCAGCATTTT; CDR3 protein: CASTWTSKAHQPQHF
V gene: TRBV6-1; D gene: NA; J gene: TRBJ1-1; clone size: NA; CDR3 DNA: TGTGCCAGCAGCCCCCGGTGGAGGAACACTGAAGCTTTCTTT; CDR3 protein: CASSPRWRNTEAFF
V gene: TRBV30; D gene: NA; J gene: TRBJ1-1; clone size: NA; CDR3 DNA: TGTGCCTGGAGTGTAGGCGATACCAACACTGAAGCTTTCTTT; CDR3 protein: CAWSVGDTNTEAFF
V gene: TRBV7-3; D gene: NA; J gene: TRBJ2-7; clone size: many; CDR3 DNA: TGTGCCAGCAAAAAGAACGTTTGGGGGAACGAGCAGTACTTC; CDR3 protein: CASKKNVWGNEQYF
V gene: TRBV12-3/TRBV12-4; D gene: NA; J gene: TRBJ1-1; clone size: few; CDR3 DNA: TGTGCCAGCAGTTTAGCGGCATCAGGGTCTGGTACTGAAGCTTTCTTT; CDR3 protein: CASSLAASGSGTEAFF
V gene: TRBV7-8; D gene: NA; J gene: TRBJ2-5; clone size: NA; CDR3 DNA: TGTGCCAGCAGCACGAGAGACAGGCAGGTGGAGACCCAGTACTTC; CDR3 protein: CASSTRDRQVETQYF
V gene: TRBV13; D gene: TRBD2; J gene: TRBJ2-7; clone size: many; CDR3 DNA: TGTGCCAGCAGCCCCCGGACTAGCGGGGGCAACGAGCAGTACTTC; CDR3 protein: CASSPRTSGGNEQYF
V gene: TRBV28; D gene: TRBD1; J gene: TRBJ1-2; clone size: many; CDR3 DNA: TGTGCCAGCAGTTTACCCGACAGGGTTTCCGGCTACACCTTC; CDR3 protein: CASSLPDRVSGYTF